These 10 T cell receptor beta chains were sequenced from one sample in a study of Graves' ophthalmopathy and Graves' hyperthyroidism. TCR beta CDR3 regions were amplified from RNA transcripts. HTBI primers primed a first-round RT-PCR, and a second-round multiplex PCR followed. One entry per CDR3 protein, called by TCRdb with MiXCR from the multiplex PCR reads. The data show hundreds of thousands of distinct CDR3 sequences, around 40% seen once. The sample consisted of peripheral blood. The receptor source for this set is an adult man with Graves' ophthalmopathy.

In its sample, this clonotype was seen once. A much larger clone lies one base from this, so it may be a read error. V and J are TRBV24-1 and TRBJ1-1; a weak D match, TRBD1 (6 bases). With 6 bases removed from V and 1 base from J, the gap between germline ends came to 11 bases. Germline CDR1 reads KGHDR; CDR2 reads SFDVKD. The length of the CDR3 is 14 residues. In nucleotides, the CDR3 is TGTGCCACCAGTTCCACGGACAGGAACACTGAAGCTTTCTTT. This sequence encodes CATSSTDRNTEAFF.

In the case of this clonotype: At one end, the junction sequence differs from germline, possibly due to a read error. The chain has TRBV7-7 and TRBJ2-7, with a tentative D call TRBD1 (8 bases). Germline values: CDR1 SSHAT, CDR2 FNYEAQ (reference sequence). The CDR3 covers 14 residues. CDR3 loop: CASSPGQGGGEQYF. DNA for the CDR3: TGTGCTAGCAGCCCAGGACAGGGCGGGGGCGAGCAGTACTTC.

This clonotype was detected ten times or more. The gene calls are TRBV19 and TRBJ1-2; tentative D call: TRBD1 (5 bases). Looked up from germline, CDR1 is LNHDA and CDR2 is SQIVND (reference sequence). The CDR3 is made up of 13 amino acids. The V end lost 3 bases, the J end lost 5 bases, and 10 bases lay between the germline ends. The CDR3 is CASSILTEYGYTF. The CDR3 DNA sequence: TGTGCCAGTAGTATCCTGACAGAGTATGGCTACACCTTC.

The chain has TRBV20-1 and TRBJ2-5, with 7 bases that match TRBD2. CDR1 is DFQATT and CDR2 is SNEGSKA in the germline V gene (reference sequence). This CDR3 spans 14 amino acids. V gave up 5 bases and J gave up 5 bases; unmatched junction bases: 11. This chain's CDR3 is CSAGSSGMGETQYF. DNA of the CDR3: TGCAGTGCTGGAAGCAGCGGGATGGGGGAGACCCAGTACTTC.

This clonotype was detected once. The rearrangement links TRBV25-1 to TRBJ1-2; D unclear. Germline V gives CDR1 MGHDK, CDR2 SYGVNS. The CDR3 runs to 15 residues. Trimming shortened V by 11 bases and J by 2 bases, and 21 bases separated the two germline ends. The CDR3 loop reads CAWSAKDGKNYGYTF. CDR3 sequence (DNA): TGTGCCTGGAGTGCCAAGGACGGAAAGAACTATGGCTACACCTTC.

The chain couples TRBV6-1 to TRBJ1-3; maybe TRBD1 (5 bases). V lost 0 bases to trimming and J lost 2 bases, with 8 bases between them. This CDR3 region has 15 residues. Germline V lookup: CDR1 MNHNS, CDR2 SASEGT. The CDR3 sequence: CASSEAEGPGNTIYF. Here the CDR3 DNA reads TGTGCCAGCAGTGAAGCGGAGGGGCCTGGAAACACCATATATTTT.

In the case of this clonotype: Since no conserved phenylalanine or tryptophan closes the CDR3, a read error is the likely cause. Because the CDR3's place on the DNA is in doubt, the DNA is left out and the CDR3 is given as listed by TCRdb. The chain carries TRBV20-1 and TRBJ1-4. Looked up from germline, CDR1 is DFQATT and CDR2 is SNEGSKA (reference sequence). The CDR3 numbers 11 amino acids, ends counted. The CDR3 spells CSARDSLWGGV.

This clonotype has at least ten counts. The rearrangement uses TRBV7-9 and TRBJ1-1; possibly TRBD1 for D (6 bases). The V end was cut by 5 bases, the J end by 8 bases, with 15 bases between. Germline CDR1 reads SEHNR; CDR2 reads FQNEAQ (reference sequence). The CDR3 is made up of 13 amino acids. The CDR3 region has the DNA TGTGCCAGCAGCGCGGACAGTCGCTGGGAAGCTTTCTTT. Its protein is CASSADSRWEAFF.

This clonotype is a singleton in its sample. One end of the junction fails to match germline, which may point to a read error. The chain carries TRBV4-2 and TRBJ2-7; D is perhaps TRBD1 (5 bases). CDR1 is LGHNA, CDR2 YNFKEQ, per germline. The CDR3 extends over 13 amino acids. The CDR3 loop reads CVSSRDRFYEQYF. Here the CDR3 DNA reads TGTGTCAGCAGCCGCGACAGATTCTACGAGCAGTACTTC.

This rearrangement joins TRBV9 to TRBJ2-5; D perhaps matches TRBD2 (6 bases). V lost 2 bases to trimming and J lost 5 bases, with 16 bases between them. CDR3 length: 15 residues. The germline V gene has CDR1 SGDLS and CDR2 YYNGEE. For the CDR3, the DNA is TGTGCCAGCAGCGTCGCCGGGACTCCGGGGGAGACCCAGTACTTC. Translation gives CASSVAGTPGETQYF.